The 3 T cell receptor beta chains listed next were all sequenced from one sample in a study of blood T cell repertoires in COVID-19. The table came from immunoSEQ multiplex PCR; TCRdb's copy has only in-frame clones and leaves some out. The table lists roughly 140,000 clones, about four fifths of them singletons, with roughly 9% in the top ten. Material for sequencing was peripheral blood. Receptors were obtained from a woman over 75 in a cohort sampled during active or convalescent COVID-19.

The V call is TRBV25-1, the J call TRBJ2-1; 10 nucleotides match TRBD1. The CDR3 spans 15 residues. Germline lookup yields CDR1 MGHDK and CDR2 SYGVNS. Trimming removed 4 bases from V and 7 bases from J; junction bases left unmatched: 7. In DNA, the CDR3 is TGTGCCAGCAGTGGCGACAGGGGGCGGTCAAATGAGCAGTTCTTC. Its protein product is CASSGDRGRSNEQFF.

The chain combines TRBV5-1 with TRBJ1-1; no clear D. Trimming stripped 4 bases from V and 5 bases from J, with 12 bases between. Germline-derived CDR1 and CDR2 are SGHRS and YFSETQ. The CDR3 loop spans 13 amino acids. The CDR3 protein is CASSKEARTEAFF. The CDR3, as DNA: TGCGCCAGCAGCAAAGAAGCGAGGACTGAAGCTTTCTTT.

V gene TRBV28 combines with J gene TRBJ2-5, with a tentative D call TRBD2 (6 bases). This CDR3 has 15 amino acids. V was pared by 3 bases and J by 1 base, with 12 bases between. CDR1 is MDHEN, CDR2 SYDVKM, per germline. The CDR3 nucleotides read TGTGCCAGCAGTTTTCTTGGCGGGACCCAAGAGACCCAGTACTTC. Its protein is CASSFLGGTQETQYF.